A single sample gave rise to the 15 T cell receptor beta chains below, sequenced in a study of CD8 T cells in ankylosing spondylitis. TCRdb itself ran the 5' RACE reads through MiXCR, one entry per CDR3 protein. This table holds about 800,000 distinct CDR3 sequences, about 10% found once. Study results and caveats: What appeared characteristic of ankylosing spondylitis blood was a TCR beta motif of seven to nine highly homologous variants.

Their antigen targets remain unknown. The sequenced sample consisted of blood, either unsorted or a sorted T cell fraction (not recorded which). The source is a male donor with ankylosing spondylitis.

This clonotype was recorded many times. The CDR3 is CASSDSLNTGELFF. In nucleotides, the CDR3 is TGTGCCAGCAGTGATTCCCTTAACACCGGGGAGCTGTTTTTT. The rearrangement links TRBV25-1 to TRBJ2-2; D gene ambiguous. Germline values: CDR1 MGHDK, CDR2 SYGVNS. There are 14 residues in the CDR3. Between the trimmed V and J ends, which lost 3 bases and 2 bases, there was a span of 7 bases. Together with reference TRBV25-1 and TRBJ2-2, the CDR3 gives the full variable domain: EADIYQTPRYLVIGTGKKITLECSQTMGHDKMYWYQQDPGMELHLIHYSYGVNSTEKGDLSSESTVSRIRTEHFPLTLESARPSHTSQYLCASSDSLNTGELFFGEGSRLTVL.

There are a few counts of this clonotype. The CDR3 DNA reads as TGTGCCAGCGGCTCTCCTAGCACAGATACGCAGTATTTT. Its translation: CASGSPSTDTQYF. The rearrangement joins TRBV2 to TRBJ2-3; D ambiguous. Trimming stripped 8 bases from V and 0 bases from J, with 9 bases between. Germline V gene data show CDR1 as SNHLY and CDR2 as FYNNEI. The CDR3 has 13 amino acids.

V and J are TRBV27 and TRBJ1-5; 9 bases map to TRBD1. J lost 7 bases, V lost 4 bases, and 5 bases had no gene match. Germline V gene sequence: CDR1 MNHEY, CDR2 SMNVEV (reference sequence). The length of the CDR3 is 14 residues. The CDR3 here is CASSWRTGEQPQHF. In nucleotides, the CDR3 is TGTGCCAGCAGTTGGCGGACAGGGGAACAGCCCCAGCATTTT.

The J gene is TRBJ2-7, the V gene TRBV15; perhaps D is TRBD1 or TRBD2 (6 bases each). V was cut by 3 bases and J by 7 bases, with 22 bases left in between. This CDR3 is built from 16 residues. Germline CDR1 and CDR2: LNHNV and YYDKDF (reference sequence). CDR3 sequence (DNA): TGTGCCACCAGCAGGACGGTGACAGGAGGGATTAATGAGCAGTACTTC. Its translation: CATSRTVTGGINEQYF.

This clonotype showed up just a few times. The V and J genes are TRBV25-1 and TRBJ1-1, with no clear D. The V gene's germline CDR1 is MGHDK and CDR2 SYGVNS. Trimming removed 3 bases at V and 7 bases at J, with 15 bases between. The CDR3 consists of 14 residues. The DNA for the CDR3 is TGTGCCAGCAGTGACCCTGGTGGGAGGGATGAAGCTTTCTTT. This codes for CASSDPGGRDEAFF.

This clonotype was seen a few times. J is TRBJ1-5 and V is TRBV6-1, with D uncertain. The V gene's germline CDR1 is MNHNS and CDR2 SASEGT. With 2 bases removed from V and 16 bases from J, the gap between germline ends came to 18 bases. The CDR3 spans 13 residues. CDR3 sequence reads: CASSELEGLSYHF. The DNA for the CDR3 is TGTGCCAGCAGTGAACTAGAGGGTCTAAGTTATCATTTT.

The CDR3: CASSQTTPGQGNQPQHF. CDR3 DNA sequence: TGCGCCAGCAGTCAAACGACTCCGGGACAGGGAAATCAGCCCCAGCATTTT. The V and J genes are TRBV23-1 and TRBJ1-5; 9 nucleotides match TRBD1. TRBV23-1 is placed among ORFs of uncertain function. Trimming cost V 2 bases and J 4 bases; bases outside gene matches: 9. CDR3 length equals 17 residues.

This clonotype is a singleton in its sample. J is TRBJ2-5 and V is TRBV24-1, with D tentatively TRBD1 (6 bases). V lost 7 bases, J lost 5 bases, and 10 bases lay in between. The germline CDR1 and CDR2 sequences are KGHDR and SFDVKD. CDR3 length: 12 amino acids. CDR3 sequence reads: CATSGQLETQYF. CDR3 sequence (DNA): TGTGCCACCAGCGGACAGTTGGAGACCCAGTACTTC.

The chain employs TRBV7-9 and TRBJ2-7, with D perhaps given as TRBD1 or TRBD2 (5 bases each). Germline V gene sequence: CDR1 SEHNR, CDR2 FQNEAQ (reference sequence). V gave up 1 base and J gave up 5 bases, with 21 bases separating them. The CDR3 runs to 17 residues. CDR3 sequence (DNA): TGTGCCAGCAGCTTAGGCCTCGGGGACCCCCTCGGTGACGAGCAGTACTTC. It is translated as CASSLGLGDPLGDEQYF.

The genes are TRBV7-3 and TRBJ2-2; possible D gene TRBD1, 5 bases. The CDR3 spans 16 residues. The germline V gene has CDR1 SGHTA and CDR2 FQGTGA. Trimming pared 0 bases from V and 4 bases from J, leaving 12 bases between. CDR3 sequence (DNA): TGTGCCAGCAGCTTAACGGCAGGGATGGCCACCGGGGAGCTGTTTTTT. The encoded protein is CASSLTAGMATGELFF.

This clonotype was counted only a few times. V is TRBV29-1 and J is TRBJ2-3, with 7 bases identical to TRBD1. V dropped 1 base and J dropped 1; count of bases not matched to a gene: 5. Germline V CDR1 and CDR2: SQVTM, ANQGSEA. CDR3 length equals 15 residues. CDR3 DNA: TGCAGCGTTGAAGGGACAGGCCGGGGCACAGATACGCAGTATTTT. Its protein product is CSVEGTGRGTDTQYF.

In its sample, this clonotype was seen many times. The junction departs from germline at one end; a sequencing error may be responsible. The CDR3 region is CSAVSGRGVRLF. In nucleotides, the CDR3 is TGCAGCGCCGTTAGCGGGAGAGGTGTTCGCCTTTTT. This chain joins TRBV29-1 and TRBJ2-3; 9 bases are a match to TRBD2. The CDR3 runs 12 residues. Germline-derived CDR1 and CDR2 are SQVTM and ANQGSEA.

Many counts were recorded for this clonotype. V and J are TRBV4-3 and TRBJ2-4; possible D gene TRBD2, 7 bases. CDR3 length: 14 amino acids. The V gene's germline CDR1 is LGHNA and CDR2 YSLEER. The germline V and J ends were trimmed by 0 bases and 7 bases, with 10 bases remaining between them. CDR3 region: CASSQDRGGNIQYF. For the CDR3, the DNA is TGCGCCAGCAGCCAAGACAGGGGAGGGAACATTCAGTACTTC.

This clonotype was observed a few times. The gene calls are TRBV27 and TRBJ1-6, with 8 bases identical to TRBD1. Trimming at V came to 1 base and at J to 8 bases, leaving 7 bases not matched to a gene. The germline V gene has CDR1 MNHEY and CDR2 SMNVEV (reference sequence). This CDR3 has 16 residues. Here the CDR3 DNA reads TGTGCCAGCAGTTTATATTATGGACAGGGCGATTCACCCCTCCACTTT. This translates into CASSLYYGQGDSPLHF.

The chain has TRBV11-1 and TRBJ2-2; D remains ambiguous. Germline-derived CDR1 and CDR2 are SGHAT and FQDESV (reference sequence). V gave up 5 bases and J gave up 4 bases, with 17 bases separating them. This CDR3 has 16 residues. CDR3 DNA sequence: TGTGCCAGCAGCACCCCCCGTTTGAGGAGCACCGGGGAGCTGTTTTTT. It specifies CASSTPRLRSTGELFF.